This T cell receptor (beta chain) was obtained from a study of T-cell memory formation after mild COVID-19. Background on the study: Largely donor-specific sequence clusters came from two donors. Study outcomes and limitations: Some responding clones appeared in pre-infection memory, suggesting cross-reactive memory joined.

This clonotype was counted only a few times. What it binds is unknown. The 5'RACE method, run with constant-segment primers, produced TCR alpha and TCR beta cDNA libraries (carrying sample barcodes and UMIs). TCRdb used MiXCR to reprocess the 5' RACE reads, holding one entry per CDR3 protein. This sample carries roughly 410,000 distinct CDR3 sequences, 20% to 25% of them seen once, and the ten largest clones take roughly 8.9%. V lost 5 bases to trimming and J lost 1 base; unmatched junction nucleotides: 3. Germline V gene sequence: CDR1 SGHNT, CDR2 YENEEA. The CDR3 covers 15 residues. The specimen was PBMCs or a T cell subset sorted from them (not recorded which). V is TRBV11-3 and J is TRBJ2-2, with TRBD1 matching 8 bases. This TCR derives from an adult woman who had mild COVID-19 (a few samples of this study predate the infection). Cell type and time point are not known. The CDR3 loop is CASSHGTGNTGELFF. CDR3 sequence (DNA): TGTGCCAGCAGCCACGGGACAGGGAACACCGGGGAGCTGTTTTTT.